Below, one TCR beta chain is given with its context. These data come from a study of blood T cell repertoires in COVID-19. TCRdb's copy holds only in-frame clones and misses some; the assay was immunoSEQ multiplex PCR. The table includes some 30,000 clones, roughly 80% detected once. Germline V lookup: CDR1 ENHRY, CDR2 SYGVKD. This CDR3 contains 14 residues. The ends lost 8 bases at V and 4 bases at J; junction bases unmatched: 9. The sequence came from a man of 80 years or more with active COVID-19. The specimen was peripheral blood. The gene calls are TRBV10-3 and TRBJ2-7, with 9 bases identical to TRBD1. CDR3 residues: CAIAKGQGPYEQYF. In DNA, the CDR3 is TGTGCCATCGCGAAGGGACAGGGTCCATACGAGCAGTACTTC.